The subject of this entry is one T cell receptor beta chain. The sample originates from a study of T cell changes during pregnancy in multiple sclerosis. Sequencing used immunoSEQ multiplex PCR; TCRdb keeps in-frame clones, though not all of them. The table lists about 20,000 clones, 75% to 90% of them singletons. Sequencing used CD8+ T cells from peripheral blood mononuclear cells, obtained after pregnancy. The sequence was obtained from a female donor in good health, enrolled as a control in a pregnancy study.

The CDR3 spells CASSPGQGSYGYTF. The CDR3 bases are TGTGCCAGCAGTCCTGGACAGGGCAGCTATGGCTACACCTTC. The chain is built from TRBV6-5 and TRBJ1-2; 8 bases agree with TRBD1. Germline V gives CDR1 MNHEY, CDR2 SVGAGI. Unmatched junction bases numbered 6, after V lost 5 bases and J lost 4 bases. The CDR3 spans 14 residues.